This T cell receptor beta chain came from a study of blood T cell repertoires in COVID-19. Overall study context: There were acute and convalescent COVID-19 samples, and they came from the United States, Italy and Spain. Sources were T cells, B-cell-depleted T cells, or PBMCs; the material itself was cDNA or gDNA.

In this sample, this clone turned up a few times. This CDR3 is also generated by other DNA sequences in the sample. Authors' processing steps: Estimates of nucleated cell counts were drawn from the amplification of reference gene primers. The data were produced by immunoSEQ multiplex PCR, yet TCRdb's version contains in-frame clones alone and is incomplete. The V and J calls and clone size are taken from that table; D and trimming were inferred from the DNA. The sample has under 250,000 clones; 70% to 85% are singletons. CDR3 length: 13 amino acids. Germline V gene lookup returns CDR1 SGDLS and CDR2 YYNGEE. The V segment lost 2 bases and the J segment 8 bases; nucleotides outside the gene matches: 3.

J is TRBJ2-1 and V is TRBV9, with 8 bases aligning to TRBD2. The sequence came from a man aged 45 to 65 with active or convalescent COVID-19. The sample consisted of peripheral blood. The CDR3 bases are TGTGCCAGCAGCGTGCGGGGGGTCGATGAGCAGTTCTTC. Protein product: CASSVRGVDEQFF.